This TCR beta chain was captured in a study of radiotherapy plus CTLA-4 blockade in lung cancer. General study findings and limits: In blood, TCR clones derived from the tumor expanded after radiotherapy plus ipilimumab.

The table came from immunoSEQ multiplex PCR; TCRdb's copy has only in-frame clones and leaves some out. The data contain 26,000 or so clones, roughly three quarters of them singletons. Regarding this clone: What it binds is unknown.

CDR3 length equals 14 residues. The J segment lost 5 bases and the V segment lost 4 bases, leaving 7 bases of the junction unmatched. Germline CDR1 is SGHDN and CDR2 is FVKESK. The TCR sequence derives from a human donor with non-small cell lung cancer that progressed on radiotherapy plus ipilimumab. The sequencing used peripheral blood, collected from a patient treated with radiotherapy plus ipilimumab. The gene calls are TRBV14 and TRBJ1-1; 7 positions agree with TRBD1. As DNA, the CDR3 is TGTGCCAGCAGCCTAGACAGGGAGGATACTGAAGCTTTCTTT. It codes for CASSLDREDTEAFF.